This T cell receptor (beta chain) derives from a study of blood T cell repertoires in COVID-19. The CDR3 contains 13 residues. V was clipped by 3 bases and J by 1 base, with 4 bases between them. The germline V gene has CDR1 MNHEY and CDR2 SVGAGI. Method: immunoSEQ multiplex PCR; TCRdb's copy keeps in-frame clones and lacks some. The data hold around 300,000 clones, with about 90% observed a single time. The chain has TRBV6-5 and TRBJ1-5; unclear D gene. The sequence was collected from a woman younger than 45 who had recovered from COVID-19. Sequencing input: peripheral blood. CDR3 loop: CASSYPSNQPQHF. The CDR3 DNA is TGTGCCAGCAGTTATCCAAGCAATCAGCCCCAGCATTTT.